Listed here are 13 T cell receptor beta chains from one sample, sequenced in a study of Graves' ophthalmopathy and Graves' hyperthyroidism. TCR beta CDR3 amplification used RNA transcripts. In the first round, RT-PCR was carried out with HTBI primers, and a multiplex PCR formed the second round. TCRdb re-called the multiplex PCR reads through MiXCR, storing one row per CDR3 protein. The repertoire holds some 240,000 distinct CDR3 sequences, with 45% as singletons. The sequenced material came from peripheral blood. The receptors were gathered from an adult man with Graves' ophthalmopathy.

This clonotype was seen ten or more times. This chain connects TRBV16 to TRBJ1-6, with D possibly matching TRBD1 (6 bases). Trimming took 2 bases from V and 8 from J, leaving 16 bases between them. This CDR3 is built from 16 residues. The germline V gene has CDR1 KGHSY and CDR2 FQNENV. CDR3 amino acids: CASSQDYLPGDSPLHF. CDR3 DNA: TGTGCCAGCAGCCAAGACTACTTACCAGGGGATTCACCCCTCCACTTT.

The V gene is TRBV7-2, the J gene TRBJ2-1; no clear D gene. CDR1 is SGHTA and CDR2 is FQGNSA in the germline V gene. Trimming took off 5 bases at V and 9 bases at J, with 14 bases between the two ends. The CDR3 spans 13 residues. The CDR3 region is CASSRSFGIEQFF. DNA of the CDR3: TGTGCCAGCAGCCGATCCTTTGGAATTGAGCAGTTCTTC.

The chain employs TRBV5-6 and TRBJ1-5; no definite D call. The CDR3 runs 16 residues. Looked up from germline, CDR1 is SGHDT and CDR2 is YYEEEE. V was clipped by 2 bases and J by 2 bases, with 14 bases between them. The CDR3 sequence: CASSFAKGIGNQPQHF. CDR3 DNA: TGTGCCAGCAGCTTTGCCAAGGGCATCGGCAATCAGCCCCAGCATTTT.

This clonotype came up once. The J gene is TRBJ1-5, the V gene TRBV7-3; D is unclear. CDR3 length: 13 amino acids. Germline V lookup: CDR1 SGHTA, CDR2 FQGTGA. Deletions cut 8 bases from V and 3 bases from J, with 11 bases between. CDR3 sequence: CASASGANQPQHF. For the CDR3, the DNA is TGTGCCAGCGCCTCGGGAGCCAATCAGCCCCAGCATTTT.

This clonotype was found a few times. The junction and the germline gene differ at one end; a read error may be behind it. This rearrangement joins TRBV12-3 or TRBV12-4 to TRBJ2-5, with 9 nucleotides matching TRBD2. The CDR3 loop spans 13 amino acids. This CDR3 is CASNLAGEGTQYF. In nucleotides, the CDR3 is TGTGCCAGCAATTTAGCGGGAGAAGGGACCCAGTACTTC.

This clonotype was seen once. This chain joins TRBV5-8 and TRBJ2-7; D unclear. Trimming cost V 3 bases and J 1 base, with 17 bases left between them. Per germline, CDR1 SGHTS and CDR2 YDEGEE. The length of the CDR3 is 16 residues. CDR3: CASSSQARIGSYEQYF. The CDR3 coding sequence is TGTGCCAGCAGCTCTCAAGCTAGGATAGGGTCCTACGAGCAGTACTTC.

A remark on this clonotype: A much larger clone differs from this one at a single base, so this may be a read error. This sequence joins TRBV10-3 and TRBJ1-5; D perhaps matches TRBD1 (6 bases). The CDR3 contains 13 residues. Trimming pared 8 bases from V and 5 bases from J, leaving 13 bases between. The germline V gene encodes CDR1 ENHRY and CDR2 SYGVKD. DNA of the CDR3: TGTGCCATCGGTGGGGGGGCGGATCAGCCCCAGCATTTT. This translates into CAIGGGADQPQHF.

V gene TRBV5-1 combines with J gene TRBJ2-7; tentatively, D is TRBD1 (6 bases). This CDR3 comprises 14 residues. Germline-derived CDR1 and CDR2 are SGHRS and YFSETQ. V was trimmed by 4 bases and J by 2 bases, leaving 13 bases between them. The CDR3 loop is CASSITGSTYEQYF. Written as DNA, the CDR3 is TGCGCCAGCAGCATAACAGGGAGTACCTACGAGCAGTACTTC.

The chain recombines TRBV20-1 with TRBJ1-4; D perhaps matches TRBD1 (5 bases). This CDR3 has 18 residues. V lost 1 base and J lost 7, with 25 bases in between. From germline, CDR1 is DFQATT and CDR2 SNEGSKA (reference sequence). CDR3 nucleotides: TGCAGTGCTAGAGCACGGGACGTGAGAGGGTGGGGGACTGAAAAACTGTTTTTT. Protein: CSARARDVRGWGTEKLFF.

There are many counts of this clonotype. The gene calls are TRBV29-1 and TRBJ2-5; 7 bases fit TRBD2. This CDR3 is 14 amino acids long. Trimming took 6 bases from V and 5 from J; bases not matched to a gene: 12. Germline loops: CDR1 SQVTM, CDR2 ANQGSEA. This CDR3 reads CSVRRPRGGETQYF. The CDR3 DNA sequence: TGCAGCGTCCGTAGGCCGAGGGGAGGGGAGACCCAGTACTTC.

This clonotype was picked up a small number of times. The CDR3 DNA reads TGTGCCAGCAGCCCTGGGACATCGGGCAACACCATATATTTT. It translates to CASSPGTSGNTIYF. V and J are TRBV9 and TRBJ1-3; D is possibly TRBD1 (6 bases). The CDR3 sequence is 14 residues long. Germline V CDR1 and CDR2: SGDLS, YYNGEE. With 4 bases removed from V and 7 bases from J, the gap between germline ends came to 15 bases.

This sequence joins TRBV5-1 and TRBJ1-5; 7 bases match TRBD1. V lost 4 bases, J lost 4 bases, and 8 bases stayed unmatched. This CDR3 comprises 15 residues. The germline V gene encodes CDR1 SGHRS and CDR2 YFSETQ. The chain's CDR3 is CASSPGTAPNQPQHF. The DNA of the CDR3 is TGCGCCAGCAGCCCCGGGACAGCCCCGAATCAGCCCCAGCATTTT.

This clonotype was recorded a few times. J is TRBJ2-5 and V is TRBV24-1; 8 bases align to TRBD1. V gave up 3 bases and J gave up 3 bases; unmatched junction bases: 8. This CDR3 spans 16 amino acids. Per germline, CDR1 KGHDR and CDR2 SFDVKD. The CDR3 reads CATSDPTLDREETQYF. The DNA of the CDR3 is TGTGCCACCAGTGATCCCACCTTGGACAGGGAAGAGACCCAGTACTTC.